Listed here are 2 T cell receptor beta chains from one sample, sequenced in a study of blood T cell repertoires in COVID-19. The protocol was immunoSEQ multiplex PCR, while the TCRdb copy is restricted to in-frame clones and leaves out a portion. The profile shows about 85,000 clones, about 90% of them singletons. Sequencing was carried out using peripheral blood. Source of these receptors: an elderly woman with active or convalescent COVID-19.

In its sample, this clone was seen a few times. This chain links TRBV29-1 with TRBJ2-2, with D possibly TRBD1 on 6 matching bases. The germline V gene has CDR1 SQVTM and CDR2 ANQGSEA. This CDR3 has 14 amino acids. With 3 bases removed from V and 5 bases from J, the gap between germline ends came to 13 bases. CDR3 sequence: CSVEWGLGTGELFF. DNA of the CDR3: TGCAGCGTTGAGTGGGGGCTCGGGACCGGGGAGCTGTTTTTT.

V and J are TRBV6-6 and TRBJ2-7, with TRBD1 matching 7 bases. Germline values: CDR1 MNHNY, CDR2 SVGAGI (reference sequence). J gave up 4 bases and V 5 bases, and 2 bases lay outside the gene matches. This CDR3 has 12 residues. DNA of the CDR3: TGTGCCAGCAGTAGGGACAGATACGAGCAGTACTTC. Translating it yields CASSRDRYEQYF.